Listed below are T cell receptor beta chains from one sample, sequenced in a study of blood T cell repertoires in COVID-19. The method was immunoSEQ multiplex PCR; TCRdb's version includes in-frame clones alone and lacks a portion of them. The sample includes 200,000 to 250,000 clones, 80% to 85% of them seen just once. The sample taken for sequencing was peripheral blood. Receptors were obtained from a woman aged 60-75 years who had recovered from COVID-19. Each CDR3 is given with its conserved first and last residue. The order of the fields is V gene, D gene, CDR3 length, clone size, J gene, CDR3 DNA, CDR3 protein. D genes are given only for firm matches. Clone size is shown for a subset of rows, as once, few, many or a class of expanded clone.

V gene: TRBV19; D gene: TRBD1; CDR3 length: 15; clone size: .; J gene: TRBJ2-7; CDR3 DNA: TGTGCCAGTAGTATAGGGGGGACAGGTGACTACGAGCAGTACTTC; CDR3 protein: CASSIGGTGDYEQYF
V gene: TRBV19; D gene: TRBD1; CDR3 length: 12; clone size: once; J gene: TRBJ1-2; CDR3 DNA: TGTGCCAGTTGGGACAGTAACTATGGCTACACCTTC; CDR3 protein: CASWDSNYGYTF
V gene: TRBV6-5; D gene: .; CDR3 length: 14; clone size: .; J gene: TRBJ2-7; CDR3 DNA: TGTGCCAGCACAGACGGCCGGTCGGGGGACCGTAAGTACTTC; CDR3 protein: CASTDGRSGDRKYF
V gene: TRBV11-2; D gene: .; CDR3 length: 16; clone size: .; J gene: TRBJ2-7; CDR3 DNA: TGTGCCAGCAGGGTTCCAGGGGTAAGGGCATCCTACGAGCAGTACTTC; CDR3 protein: CASRVPGVRASYEQYF
V gene: TRBV9; D gene: .; CDR3 length: 14; clone size: .; J gene: TRBJ1-3; CDR3 DNA: TGTGCCAGCAGCCCACCTAGCTCTGGAAACACCATATATTTT; CDR3 protein: CASSPPSSGNTIYF
V gene: TRBV19; D gene: TRBD1; CDR3 length: 16; clone size: .; J gene: TRBJ1-2; CDR3 DNA: TGTGCCAGTAAACCGGGACAGGGGGTTGTCGGCTATGGCTACACCTTC; CDR3 protein: CASKPGQGVVGYGYTF
V gene: TRBV16; D gene: TRBD1; CDR3 length: 17; clone size: .; J gene: TRBJ1-6; CDR3 DNA: TGTGCCAGCAGCCAACCCGACAGGGGCGAATATAATTCACCCCTCCACTTT; CDR3 protein: CASSQPDRGEYNSPLHF
V gene: TRBV9; D gene: .; CDR3 length: 14; clone size: once; J gene: TRBJ2-3; CDR3 DNA: TGTGCCAGCAGCGTAGAAAAACTCACAGATACGCAGTATTTT; CDR3 protein: CASSVEKLTDTQYF
V gene: TRBV3-1/TRBV3-2; D gene: .; CDR3 length: 14; clone size: .; J gene: TRBJ1-4; CDR3 DNA: TGTGCCAGCAGCCAAGCGCAGGCCCTTGAAAAACTGTTTTTT; CDR3 protein: CASSQAQALEKLFF
V gene: TRBV23-1; D gene: .; CDR3 length: 17; clone size: .; J gene: TRBJ1-2; CDR3 DNA: TGCGCCAGCAGTCAATCCTACGTTAGGGGAACTAACTATGGCTACACCTTC; CDR3 protein: CASSQSYVRGTNYGYTF
V gene: TRBV7-3; D gene: TRBD1; CDR3 length: 18; clone size: .; J gene: TRBJ1-3; CDR3 DNA: TGTGCCAGCAGCTTAGAAGAGGGACAGGGGGGTTCTGGAAACACCATATATTTT; CDR3 protein: CASSLEEGQGGSGNTIYF
V gene: TRBV10-3; D gene: TRBD2; CDR3 length: 16; clone size: .; J gene: TRBJ2-2; CDR3 DNA: TGTGCCATCACAAAAGGGAGCGGGGCTGACACCGGGGAGCTGTTTTTT; CDR3 protein: CAITKGSGADTGELFF
V gene: TRBV5-1; D gene: .; CDR3 length: 15; clone size: .; J gene: TRBJ1-1; CDR3 DNA: TGCGCCAGCAGCTTGGTTCCAGGGTCAGAAACTGAAGCTTTCTTT; CDR3 protein: CASSLVPGSETEAFF
V gene: TRBV6-6; D gene: TRBD1; CDR3 length: 14; clone size: .; J gene: TRBJ2-7; CDR3 DNA: TGTGCCAGCACCTTCCAGACAGGGGGCAACGAGCAGTACTTC; CDR3 protein: CASTFQTGGNEQYF
V gene: TRBV30; D gene: TRBD2; CDR3 length: 15; clone size: once; J gene: TRBJ2-1; CDR3 DNA: TGTGCCTGGAGATTGGGACTAGCGGGGAACAATGAGCAGTTCTTC; CDR3 protein: CAWRLGLAGNNEQFF
V gene: TRBV27; D gene: .; CDR3 length: 14; clone size: .; J gene: TRBJ1-4; CDR3 DNA: TGTGCCAGCAGTTACCAGGGGAGAGGTGAAAAACTGTTTTTT; CDR3 protein: CASSYQGRGEKLFF
V gene: TRBV6-2/TRBV6-3; D gene: .; CDR3 length: 12; clone size: few; J gene: TRBJ1-2; CDR3 DNA: TGTGCCAGCAGCCCGCGAAACTATGGCTACACCTTC; CDR3 protein: CASSPRNYGYTF
V gene: TRBV27; D gene: .; CDR3 length: 15; clone size: .; J gene: TRBJ2-3; CDR3 DNA: TGTGCCAGCAGACCAATTGCAGTCGGGGTGGATACGCAGTATTTT; CDR3 protein: CASRPIAVGVDTQYF
V gene: TRBV27; D gene: .; CDR3 length: 14; clone size: few; J gene: TRBJ1-6; CDR3 DNA: TGTGCCAGCAGTTTCAGCGGTTATAATTCACCCCTCCACTTT; CDR3 protein: CASSFSGYNSPLHF
V gene: TRBV7-2; D gene: TRBD1; CDR3 length: 16; clone size: .; J gene: TRBJ2-3; CDR3 DNA: TGTGCCAGCAGCCAAGGGACAGGGTCTAGCACAGATACGCAGTATTTT; CDR3 protein: CASSQGTGSSTDTQYF
V gene: TRBV6-6; D gene: TRBD2; CDR3 length: 16; clone size: .; J gene: TRBJ2-1; CDR3 DNA: TGTGCCAGCAGTCGATTTAGCGGGGGGCCGGGGAATGAGCAGTTCTTC; CDR3 protein: CASSRFSGGPGNEQFF
V gene: TRBV18; D gene: .; CDR3 length: 15; clone size: few; J gene: TRBJ1-6; CDR3 DNA: TGTGCCAGCTCACTCTCAACAGGGATCAATTCACCCCTCCACTTT; CDR3 protein: CASSLSTGINSPLHF
V gene: TRBV15; D gene: .; CDR3 length: 15; clone size: .; J gene: TRBJ2-5; CDR3 DNA: TGTGCCACCAGCAGAGATCACCTAGAGATAGAGACCCAGTACTTC; CDR3 protein: CATSRDHLEIETQYF
V gene: TRBV12-5; D gene: TRBD1; CDR3 length: 17; clone size: few; J gene: TRBJ2-7; CDR3 DNA: TGTGCTAGTGGTTTTGGGGGTGGGACAGGGAATTCCTACGAGCAGTACTTC; CDR3 protein: CASGFGGGTGNSYEQYF
V gene: TRBV4-3; D gene: .; CDR3 length: 17; clone size: .; J gene: TRBJ1-5; CDR3 DNA: TGCGCCAGCAGCCAAGAATTAGGGGTCTTTAGCAATCAGCCCCAGCATTTT; CDR3 protein: CASSQELGVFSNQPQHF
V gene: TRBV5-1; D gene: TRBD2; CDR3 length: 16; clone size: .; J gene: TRBJ2-3; CDR3 DNA: TGCGCCAGCAGCTCCTCAGGGACTAGCGGGTCAGATACGCAGTATTTT; CDR3 protein: CASSSSGTSGSDTQYF
V gene: TRBV6-5; D gene: TRBD1; CDR3 length: 14; clone size: once; J gene: TRBJ1-1; CDR3 DNA: TGTGCCAGCAGTTACTCGGGGGACAGCCTAGAAGCTTTCTTT; CDR3 protein: CASSYSGDSLEAFF
V gene: TRBV11-2; D gene: .; CDR3 length: 13; clone size: few; J gene: TRBJ2-5; CDR3 DNA: TGTGCCAGCAGCAGAGAGCGACAAGAGACCCAGTACTTC; CDR3 protein: CASSRERQETQYF
V gene: TRBV5-1; D gene: TRBD1; CDR3 length: 15; clone size: .; J gene: TRBJ1-5; CDR3 DNA: TGCGCCAGCAGCTTCACAGGGGAAAGCAATCAGCCCCAGCATTTT; CDR3 protein: CASSFTGESNQPQHF
V gene: TRBV3-1/TRBV3-2; D gene: TRBD2; CDR3 length: 16; clone size: .; J gene: TRBJ2-3; CDR3 DNA: TGTGCCAGCAGCCTTGGACTAGCGGGGGGCACAGATACGCAGTATTTT; CDR3 protein: CASSLGLAGGTDTQYF
V gene: TRBV5-5; D gene: .; CDR3 length: 15; clone size: .; J gene: TRBJ2-7; CDR3 DNA: TGTGCCAGCAGCTGGGCTGGTCCGAGGGCCTACGAGCAGTACTTC; CDR3 protein: CASSWAGPRAYEQYF
V gene: TRBV18; D gene: .; CDR3 length: 18; clone size: few; J gene: TRBJ1-1; CDR3 DNA: TGTGCCAGCTCACCTTACACAAATTCAATAGCCGGAATCGTTGAAGCTTTCTTT; CDR3 protein: CASSPYTNSIAGIVEAFF
V gene: TRBV5-1; D gene: TRBD2; CDR3 length: 13; clone size: .; J gene: TRBJ2-7; CDR3 DNA: TGCGCCAGCAGCTTGGCCGGGGGGTCCGAGCAGTACTTC; CDR3 protein: CASSLAGGSEQYF
V gene: TRBV9; D gene: .; CDR3 length: 14; clone size: .; J gene: TRBJ1-1; CDR3 DNA: TGTGCCAGCAGCCCCCGAAACTTCAACACTGAAGCTTTCTTT; CDR3 protein: CASSPRNFNTEAFF
V gene: TRBV5-1; D gene: .; CDR3 length: 12; clone size: few; J gene: TRBJ2-7; CDR3 DNA: TGCGCCAGCAGCTTGGGTACCTACGAGCAGTACTTC; CDR3 protein: CASSLGTYEQYF
V gene: TRBV24-1; D gene: .; CDR3 length: 14; clone size: .; J gene: TRBJ1-1; CDR3 DNA: TGTGCCACCAGTACCGGGAACCAGAACACTGAAGCTTTCTTT; CDR3 protein: CATSTGNQNTEAFF
V gene: TRBV5-6; D gene: TRBD1; CDR3 length: 16; clone size: .; J gene: TRBJ2-2; CDR3 DNA: TGTGCCAGCAGCACGCCGGGACAGGGTCGGTCCGGGGAGCTGTTTTTT; CDR3 protein: CASSTPGQGRSGELFF
V gene: TRBV5-6; D gene: .; CDR3 length: 15; clone size: once; J gene: TRBJ2-7; CDR3 DNA: TGTGCCAGCAGCTCTCAGGGGTCAACACCCTACGAGCAGTACTTC; CDR3 protein: CASSSQGSTPYEQYF
V gene: TRBV30; D gene: .; CDR3 length: 16; clone size: .; J gene: TRBJ1-3; CDR3 DNA: TGTGCCTGTACCCCAGGGTTCAGTGAGCCAGGAAACACCATATATTTT; CDR3 protein: CACTPGFSEPGNTIYF
V gene: TRBV27; D gene: .; CDR3 length: 17; clone size: once; J gene: TRBJ1-4; CDR3 DNA: TGTGCCAGCAGTTTGGCGTCGGGGAGGGCAACTAATGAAAAACTGTTTTTT; CDR3 protein: CASSLASGRATNEKLFF
V gene: TRBV18; D gene: TRBD1; CDR3 length: 14; clone size: once; J gene: TRBJ2-7; CDR3 DNA: TGTGCCAGCTCACCCGGGACAGGGGATTCTGGGCAGTACTTC; CDR3 protein: CASSPGTGDSGQYF
V gene: TRBV5-1; D gene: TRBD1; CDR3 length: 18; clone size: .; J gene: TRBJ1-4; CDR3 DNA: TGCGCCAGCAGCTTCCTGACAGGGGGGTCTGCAACTAATGAAAAACTGTTTTTT; CDR3 protein: CASSFLTGGSATNEKLFF
V gene: TRBV9; D gene: .; CDR3 length: 17; clone size: once; J gene: TRBJ2-3; CDR3 DNA: TGTGCCAGCAGCGGCAACCGGGACTTTACATTCACAGATACGCAGTATTTT; CDR3 protein: CASSGNRDFTFTDTQYF
V gene: TRBV29-1; D gene: .; CDR3 length: 14; clone size: .; J gene: TRBJ2-7; CDR3 DNA: TGCAGCGCCGGGGGGCAGGCTCCAACGCTCGAGCAGTACTTC; CDR3 protein: CSAGGQAPTLEQYF
V gene: TRBV19; D gene: .; CDR3 length: 15; clone size: few; J gene: TRBJ1-1; CDR3 DNA: TGTGCCAGTAGTCTCGCAGGGGCCCGGAACACTGAAGCTTTCTTT; CDR3 protein: CASSLAGARNTEAFF
V gene: TRBV30; D gene: TRBD2; CDR3 length: 12; clone size: once; J gene: TRBJ2-5; CDR3 DNA: TGTGCCTGGAAATCGGGGGGGGAGACCCAGTACTTC; CDR3 protein: CAWKSGGETQYF
V gene: TRBV12-5; D gene: TRBD1; CDR3 length: 15; clone size: .; J gene: TRBJ2-5; CDR3 DNA: TGTGCTAGTGCTCCGGGACAGGGGTTTTTAGAGACCCAGTACTTC; CDR3 protein: CASAPGQGFLETQYF
V gene: TRBV5-6; D gene: .; CDR3 length: 15; clone size: .; J gene: TRBJ1-4; CDR3 DNA: TGTGCCAGCAGCTTGTTTCCGGGGGCTAATGAAAAACTGTTTTTT; CDR3 protein: CASSLFPGANEKLFF
V gene: TRBV5-1; D gene: .; CDR3 length: 13; clone size: once; J gene: TRBJ2-3; CDR3 DNA: TGCGCCAGCAGCGTGGGAGTCACAGATACGCAGTATTTT; CDR3 protein: CASSVGVTDTQYF
V gene: TRBV25-1; D gene: TRBD1; CDR3 length: 15; clone size: .; J gene: TRBJ2-7; CDR3 DNA: TGTGCCAGCAGTGGCCGGACAGGGGCGGGGTACGAGCAGTACTTC; CDR3 protein: CASSGRTGAGYEQYF
V gene: TRBV20-1; D gene: TRBD2; CDR3 length: 17; clone size: .; J gene: TRBJ2-3; CDR3 DNA: TGCAGTGCTAGTCTAGCGGGGGTCACTGTTAGCACAGATACGCAGTATTTT; CDR3 protein: CSASLAGVTVSTDTQYF
V gene: TRBV5-6; D gene: .; CDR3 length: 16; clone size: .; J gene: TRBJ2-1; CDR3 DNA: TGTGCCAGCAGCTTGGTGCCTACCTACCTCTACAATGAGCAGTTCTTC; CDR3 protein: CASSLVPTYLYNEQFF
V gene: TRBV7-3; D gene: TRBD2; CDR3 length: 15; clone size: .; J gene: TRBJ2-3; CDR3 DNA: TGTGCCAGCAGCTCAACTAGCGGGGGGGCCGATACGCAGTATTTT; CDR3 protein: CASSSTSGGADTQYF
V gene: TRBV7-8; D gene: .; CDR3 length: 15; clone size: .; J gene: TRBJ1-2; CDR3 DNA: TGTGCCAGCAGCTTTTCACGGGGTCTGGACTATGGCTACACCTTC; CDR3 protein: CASSFSRGLDYGYTF
V gene: TRBV5-1; D gene: .; CDR3 length: 15; clone size: .; J gene: TRBJ2-3; CDR3 DNA: TGCGCCAGCAGCTTGGACTCCCGTAGCACAGATACGCAGTATTTT; CDR3 protein: CASSLDSRSTDTQYF
V gene: TRBV12-5; D gene: TRBD2; CDR3 length: 16; clone size: .; J gene: TRBJ2-1; CDR3 DNA: TGTGCTAGTGGTTTTTCAGCGGGGGGGAACTACAATGAGCAGTTCTTC; CDR3 protein: CASGFSAGGNYNEQFF
V gene: TRBV12-5; D gene: TRBD2; CDR3 length: 14; clone size: .; J gene: TRBJ2-5; CDR3 DNA: TGTGCTAGTGGGGAAGTTAGCGGGGGTGAGACCCAGTACTTC; CDR3 protein: CASGEVSGGETQYF
V gene: TRBV29-1; D gene: .; CDR3 length: 13; clone size: .; J gene: TRBJ2-1; CDR3 DNA: TGCAGCGTTGACCACTCGATCTACAATGAGCAGTTCTTC; CDR3 protein: CSVDHSIYNEQFF
V gene: TRBV10-3; D gene: TRBD1; CDR3 length: 15; clone size: .; J gene: TRBJ1-1; CDR3 DNA: TGTGCCATCAGTGGTTGGGACAGGGGGCGAACTGAAGCTTTCTTT; CDR3 protein: CAISGWDRGRTEAFF
V gene: TRBV19; D gene: .; CDR3 length: 14; clone size: .; J gene: TRBJ1-5; CDR3 DNA: TGTGCCAGCGATACAGGGTACGGCAATCAGCCCCAGCATTTT; CDR3 protein: CASDTGYGNQPQHF